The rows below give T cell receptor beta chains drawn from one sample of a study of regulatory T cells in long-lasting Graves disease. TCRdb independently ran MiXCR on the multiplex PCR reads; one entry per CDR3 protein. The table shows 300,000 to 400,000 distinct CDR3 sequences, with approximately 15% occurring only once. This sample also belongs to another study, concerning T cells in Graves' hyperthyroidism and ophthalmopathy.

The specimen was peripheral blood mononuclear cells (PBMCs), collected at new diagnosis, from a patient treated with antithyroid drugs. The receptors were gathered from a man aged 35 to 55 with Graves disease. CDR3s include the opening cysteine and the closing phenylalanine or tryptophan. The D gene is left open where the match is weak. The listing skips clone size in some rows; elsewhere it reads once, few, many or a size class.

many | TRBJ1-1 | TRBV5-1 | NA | TGCGCCAGCAGCCTGGGACCGGGGAACACTGAAGCTTTCTTT | CASSLGPGNTEAFF
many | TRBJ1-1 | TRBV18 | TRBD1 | TGTGCCAGCTCTCCGGGGACAGCCAAAACTGAAGCTTTCTTT | CASSPGTAKTEAFF
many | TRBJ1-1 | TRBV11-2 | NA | TGTGCCAGCAGCTGGGACGGAATGAACACTGAAGCTTTCTTT | CASSWDGMNTEAFF
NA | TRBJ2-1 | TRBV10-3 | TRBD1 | TGTGCCATCAGTCCCCCTGCCGGGACAGGGGCCCCGAGGGCCTCCTACAATGAGCAGTTCTTC | CAISPPAGTGAPRASYNEQFF
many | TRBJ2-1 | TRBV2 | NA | TGTGCCAGCAAAGGAGATCAATACAATGAGCAGTTCTTC | CASKGDQYNEQFF
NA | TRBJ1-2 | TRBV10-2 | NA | TGCGCCAGCCGGGACAATACTAACTATGGCTACACCTTC | CASRDNTNYGYTF
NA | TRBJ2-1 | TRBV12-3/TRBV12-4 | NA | TGTGCCAGCAGTTTTCGCAGGGGTACCTACAATGAGCAGTTCTTC | CASSFRRGTYNEQFF
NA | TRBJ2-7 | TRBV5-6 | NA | TGTGCCACCACACCGGAACCGATCGATTGCTACGAGCAGTACTTC | CATTPEPIDCYEQYF
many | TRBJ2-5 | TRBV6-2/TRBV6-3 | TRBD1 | TGTGCCAGCAGTTCAGGGGGCATTGAGACCCAGTACTTC | CASSSGGIETQYF
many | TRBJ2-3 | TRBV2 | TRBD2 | TGTGCCAGCGGGGTCAGGACTAGTCTTGTTACGCAGTATTTT | CASGVRTSLVTQYF
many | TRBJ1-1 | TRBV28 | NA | TGTGCCAGCAGTATGACCCCAAGGGGCACTGAAGCTTTCTTT | CASSMTPRGTEAFF
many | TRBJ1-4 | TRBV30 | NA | TGTGCCTGCAGACGTTCCTCTCATGAAAAACTGTTTTTT | CACRRSSHEKLFF
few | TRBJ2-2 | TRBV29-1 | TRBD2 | TGCAGCGTTGCAGGACTAGCGACCACCGGGGAGCTGTTTTTT | CSVAGLATTGELFF
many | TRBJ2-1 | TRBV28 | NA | TGTGCCAGCAGTTTCTCCGCCGGGGGGCAGTTCTTC | CASSFSAGGQFF
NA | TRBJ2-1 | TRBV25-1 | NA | TGTGCCAGCGTCCAGTACAATGAGCAGTTCTTC | CASVQYNEQFF
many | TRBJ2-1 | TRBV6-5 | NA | TGTGCCAGCAGTTACTCCACCTCCTACAATGAGCAGTTCTTC | CASSYSTSYNEQFF
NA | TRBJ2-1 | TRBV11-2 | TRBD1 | TGTGCCAGCAGCTTAGCAGGGGGCAAACAGGGAAGGAATGAGCAGTTCTTC | CASSLAGGKQGRNEQFF
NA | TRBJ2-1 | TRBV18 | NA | TGTGCCAGCTCTTCGACAGGGACTGTCAATGAGCAGTTCTTC | CASSSTGTVNEQFF
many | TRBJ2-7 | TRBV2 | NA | TGTGCCAGCAGACCCGGGACTTATTTCTTTCACGAGCAGTACTTC | CASRPGTYFFHEQYF
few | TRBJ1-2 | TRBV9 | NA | TGTGCCAGCAGCGTAGCATCTCGCGATGGCTACACCTTC | CASSVASRDGYTF
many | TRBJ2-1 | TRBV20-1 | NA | TGCAGTGCTAGTGGATCAAAATACAATGAGCAGTTCTTC | CSASGSKYNEQFF
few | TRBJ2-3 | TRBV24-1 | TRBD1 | TGTGCCACCAGTGAATTAGGGGGCACGGATACGCAGTATTTT | CATSELGGTDTQYF
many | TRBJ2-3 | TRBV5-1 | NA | TGTGCCAGCAGCTCCGGGGTTTATAGCACAGATACGCAGTATTTT | CASSSGVYSTDTQYF
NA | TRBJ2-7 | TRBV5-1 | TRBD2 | TGCGCCAGCAGTGAGAGGGGAGGGCGGGAGCAGTACTTC | CASSERGGREQYF
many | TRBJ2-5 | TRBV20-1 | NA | TGCAGTGCTAGAGTAGGTCACCGGACAGAGACCCAGTACTTC | CSARVGHRTETQYF
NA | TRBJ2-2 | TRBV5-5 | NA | TGTGCCAGCAGCCCCAGGGTGTTCGACACCGGGGGGCTGTTTTTT | CASSPRVFDTGGLFF
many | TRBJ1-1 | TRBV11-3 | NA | TGTGCCAGCAGCTCAGTAGCGGACACTGAAGCTTTCTTT | CASSSVADTEAFF
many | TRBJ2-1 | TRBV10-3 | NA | TGTGCCATCAGCCCTGTAGGGGACAATGAGCAGTTCTTC | CAISPVGDNEQFF
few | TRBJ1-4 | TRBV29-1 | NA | TGCAGCGGAAAACAGGGATGGGGAGAAAAACTGTTTTTT | CSGKQGWGEKLFF
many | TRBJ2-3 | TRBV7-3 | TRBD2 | TGTGCCAGCAGCTTAGGGGACTACACAGATACGCAGTATTTT | CASSLGDYTDTQYF
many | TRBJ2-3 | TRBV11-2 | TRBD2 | TGTGCCAGCAGCTTAGGTTTGGGATTAGCGGGGGTCACAGATACGCAGTATTTT | CASSLGLGLAGVTDTQYF
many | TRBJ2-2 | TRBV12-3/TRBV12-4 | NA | TGTGCCAGCAGACGGGACGCGAACACCGGGGAGCTGTTTTTT | CASRRDANTGELFF
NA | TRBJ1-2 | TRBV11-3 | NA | TGTGCCAGCAGCTTACAGGGTTTTAGCTATGGCTACACCTTC | CASSLQGFSYGYTF
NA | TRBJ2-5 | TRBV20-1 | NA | TGCAGTGCTAGACTAGCCGAGACCCAGTACTTC | CSARLAETQYF
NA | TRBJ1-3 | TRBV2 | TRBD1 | TGTGCCAGCAGGATGGGACAGCCTGGAAACACCATATATTTT | CASRMGQPGNTIYF
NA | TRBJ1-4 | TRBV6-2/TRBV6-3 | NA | TGTGCCAGCAGTTACTCGAGTGACGGGGATGAAAAACTGTTTTTT | CASSYSSDGDEKLFF
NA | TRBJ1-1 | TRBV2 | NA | TGTGCCAGCAGTGCCGTGGGGGCGGACACTGAAGCTTTCTTT | CASSAVGADTEAFF
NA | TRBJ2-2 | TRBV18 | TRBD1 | TGTGCCAGCTCACCACGACAGGGGGACACCGGGGAGCTGTTTTTT | CASSPRQGDTGELFF
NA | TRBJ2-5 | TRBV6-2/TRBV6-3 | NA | TGTGCCAGCAGTTACGAGGGAGTAGGGACCCAGTACTTC | CASSYEGVGTQYF
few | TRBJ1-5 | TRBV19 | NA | TGTGCCAGTAGTATCACGGGGCCACGACAGCCCCAGCATTTT | CASSITGPRQPQHF
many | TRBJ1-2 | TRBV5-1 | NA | TGCGCCAGCAGCTTGGCCCGCGGATCCTATGGCTACACCTTC | CASSLARGSYGYTF
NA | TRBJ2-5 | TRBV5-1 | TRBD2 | TGCGCCAGCAGCGCCCAACTAGCGGGGGAAGAGACCCGGTACTTC | CASSAQLAGEETRYF
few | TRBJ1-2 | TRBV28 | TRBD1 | TGTGCCAGCAGTTTCGGGACAGGTTTCTATGGCTACACCTTC | CASSFGTGFYGYTF
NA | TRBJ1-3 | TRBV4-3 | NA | TGCGCCAGCAGCCAAGAGGGGGGAAACACCATATATTTT | CASSQEGGNTIYF
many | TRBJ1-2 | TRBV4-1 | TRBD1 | TGCGCCAGCAGCCGGGGACAGGCCTATGGCTACACCTTC | CASSRGQAYGYTF
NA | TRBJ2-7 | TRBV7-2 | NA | TGTGCCAGCAGCTTAAGTGGGAGGTACTACGAGCAGTACTTC | CASSLSGRYYEQYF
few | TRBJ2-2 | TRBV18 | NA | TGTGCCAGCTCACCCTACGGGACCGGCGGGGAGCTGTTTTTT | CASSPYGTGGELFF
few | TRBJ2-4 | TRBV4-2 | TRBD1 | TGTGCCAGCAGCCGAAATCAGGGGGCTGGAAACATTCAGTACTTC | CASSRNQGAGNIQYF
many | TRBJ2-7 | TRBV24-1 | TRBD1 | TGTGCCACCAGTGATGGACAGGGGGCGAAACCCTACGAGCAGTACTTC | CATSDGQGAKPYEQYF
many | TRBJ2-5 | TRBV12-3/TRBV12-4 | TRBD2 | TGTGCCAGCAGTCGGACTAGTATCGAGACCCAGTACTTC | CASSRTSIETQYF
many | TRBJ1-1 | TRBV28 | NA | TGTGCCAGCACTAATGCAGGGCCGAACACTGAAGCTTTCTTT | CASTNAGPNTEAFF
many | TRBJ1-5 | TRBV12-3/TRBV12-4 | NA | TGTGCCAGCAGTCCTCGGGGCGTTCAGGGTAATCAGCCCCAGCATTTT | CASSPRGVQGNQPQHF
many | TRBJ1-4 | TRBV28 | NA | TGTGCCAGCAGGGGGGGAGGCGGGGAAAAACTGTTTTTT | CASRGGGGEKLFF
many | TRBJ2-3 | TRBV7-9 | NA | TGTGCCAGCAGCGGGGGGTCTAGCACAGATACGCAGTATTTT | CASSGGSSTDTQYF
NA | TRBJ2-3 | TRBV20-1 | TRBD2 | TGCAGTGCCCTAGCGGGAGGAATCGATACGCAGTATTTT | CSALAGGIDTQYF